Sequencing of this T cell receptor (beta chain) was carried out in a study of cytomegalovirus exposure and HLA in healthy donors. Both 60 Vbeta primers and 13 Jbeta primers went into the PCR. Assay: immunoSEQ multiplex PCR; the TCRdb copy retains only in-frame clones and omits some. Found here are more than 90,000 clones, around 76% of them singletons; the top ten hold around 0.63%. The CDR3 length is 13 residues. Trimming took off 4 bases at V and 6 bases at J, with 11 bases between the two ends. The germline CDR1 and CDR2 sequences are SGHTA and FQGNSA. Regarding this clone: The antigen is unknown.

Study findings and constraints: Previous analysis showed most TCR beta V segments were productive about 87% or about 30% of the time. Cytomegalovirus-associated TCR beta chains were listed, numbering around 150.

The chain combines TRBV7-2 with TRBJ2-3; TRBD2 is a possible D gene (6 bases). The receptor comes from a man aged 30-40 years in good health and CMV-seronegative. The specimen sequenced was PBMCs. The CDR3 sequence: CASSWGRLDTQYF. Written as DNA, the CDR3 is TGTGCCAGCAGCTGGGGGAGGTTGGATACGCAGTATTTT.